This T cell receptor (beta chain) was sequenced in a study of OX40 agonist ivuxolimab in advanced cancers. The wider study: Head and neck, renal cell, melanoma or hepatocellular carcinoma were the cancers that dose-escalation patients had.

The table came from immunoSEQ multiplex PCR; TCRdb's copy has only in-frame clones and leaves some out. The data show approximately 41,000 clones, 85% seen once. Germline-derived CDR1 and CDR2 are SGDLS and YYNGEE. There are 19 residues in the CDR3. Trimming left V 4 bases short and J 3 bases short, with 29 bases between. The sequencing used CD4+ or CD8+ T cells sorted from blood, collected in a trial of the OX40 agonist ivuxolimab. This TCR derives from an adult with an advanced solid tumor such as melanoma, head and neck, liver or kidney cancer. V and J are TRBV9 and TRBJ2-7; weak D call: TRBD2 (6 bases). The CDR3 bases are TGTGCCAGCAGCTCCCGGGACTCCAGGGCGTTGACCCCCTACTACGAGCAGTACTTC. Translation gives CASSSRDSRALTPYYEQYF.